A single sample gave rise to the 10 T cell receptor beta chains below, sequenced in a study of siplizumab effects on memory and regulatory T cells. Using immunoSEQ multiplex PCR, the repertoire was profiled, and TCRdb retains in-frame clones only, with some absent. Here the sample spans roughly 100,000 clones, around 93% being singletons. Material: CD4+ T cells sorted from blood. All receptors derive from a human donor in good health.

CDR3 in DNA: TGTGCCAGCAGTGAGGAACAGGGGTACAATGAGCAGTTCTTC. Its translation is CASSEEQGYNEQFF. This chain uses TRBV25-1 with TRBJ2-1; 7 bases align to TRBD1. The CDR3 loop spans 14 amino acids. CDR1 and CDR2 (germline): MGHDK, SYGVNS. After removal of 3 bases from V and 4 bases from J, the junction contained 3 bases not matched to a gene.

This sequence joins TRBV6-1 and TRBJ2-5, with no clear D. With the DNA end fitting TRBJ2-7 better, the J assignment may be wrong. The CDR3 covers 16 residues. The germline gives CDR1 MNHNS, CDR2 SASEGT. CDR3 loop: CASSEVGWQEGYEQYF. CDR3 bases: TGTGCCAGCAGTGAAGTGGGGTGGCAGGAAGGGTACGAGCAGTACTTC.

The chain has TRBV25-1 and TRBJ1-2; D is ambiguous. Germline V gives CDR1 MGHDK, CDR2 SYGVNS. This CDR3 has 12 residues. Between the trimmed V and J ends, which lost 2 bases and 7 bases, there was a span of 8 bases. CDR3 sequence reads: CASSEMVSGYTF. For the CDR3, the DNA is TGTGCCAGCAGTGAAATGGTCTCTGGCTACACCTTC.

The chain uses TRBV30 and TRBJ2-3; D is possibly TRBD2 (5 bases). The germline V and J ends were trimmed by 3 bases and 0 bases, with 13 bases remaining between them. The CDR3 loop spans 15 amino acids. In germline, CDR1 is GTSNPN, CDR2 SVGIG (reference sequence). CDR3 sequence (DNA): TGTGCCTGGAGAGCAGGAGGCTATAGCACAGATACGCAGTATTTT. Its protein is CAWRAGGYSTDTQYF.

The chain employs TRBV6-5 and TRBJ2-5; TRBD2 is a possible D gene (6 bases). The CDR3 is made up of 14 amino acids. V was trimmed by 7 bases and J by 2 bases, leaving 14 bases between them. CDR1 and CDR2 from the germline V gene are MNHEY and SVGAGI. The CDR3 protein is CASMGGARQETQYF. The DNA of the CDR3 is TGTGCCAGCATGGGGGGAGCACGACAAGAGACCCAGTACTTC.

The chain links TRBV7-2 to TRBJ2-1; the D is unclear. Germline lookup yields CDR1 SGHTA and CDR2 FQGNSA. V shed 2 bases and J shed 4 bases, with 6 bases lying between them. CDR3 size: 13 residues. The CDR3 DNA sequence: TGTGCCAGCAGCTTAATCCCTTACAATGAGCAGTTCTTC. This encodes CASSLIPYNEQFF.

The V gene is TRBV7-2, the J gene TRBJ1-1; D is unclear. This CDR3 has 12 residues. Trimming pared 5 bases from V and 7 bases from J, leaving 11 bases between. Germline-derived CDR1 and CDR2 are SGHTA and FQGNSA. The CDR3 here is CASSPVAGEAFF. The CDR3 DNA follows: TGTGCCAGCAGCCCAGTGGCTGGTGAAGCTTTCTTT.

The rearrangement links TRBV7-3 to TRBJ1-1; D gene unclear. The germline V gene encodes CDR1 SGHTA and CDR2 FQGTGA. V was cut by 0 bases and J by 8 bases, with 10 bases left in between. The CDR3 length is 13 residues. The CDR3 sequence is CASSLTQQAEAFF. The CDR3 region has the DNA TGTGCCAGCAGCTTAACCCAACAAGCCGAAGCTTTCTTT.

V and J are TRBV30 and TRBJ2-7; possible D gene TRBD2, 6 bases. V shed 3 bases and J shed 0 bases, with 15 bases lying between them. The CDR3 totals 15 residues. Germline V CDR1 and CDR2: GTSNPN, SVGIG (reference sequence). The CDR3: CAWRVSGRSSYEQYF. For the CDR3, the DNA is TGTGCCTGGAGAGTTAGTGGGAGGAGCTCCTACGAGCAGTACTTC.

V and J are TRBV5-4 and TRBJ2-3; TRBD1 is a possible D gene (6 bases). CDR1 and CDR2 from the germline V gene are SGHNT and YYREEE (reference sequence). Trimming stripped 6 bases from V and 1 base from J, with 18 bases between. The CDR3 covers 16 residues. CDR3 loop: CASTPGAGTRTDTQYF. CDR3 bases: TGTGCCAGCACCCCAGGGGCGGGTACCCGCACAGATACGCAGTATTTT.